The text below deals with one TCR beta chain. Donors consisted of healthy bone marrow donors. The record originates from a study of cytomegalovirus exposure and HLA in healthy donors. Study information: Researchers previously reported finding roughly 120 million unique TCR beta sequences from 150 million to 200 million T cells.

The PCR contained 60 Vbeta and 13 Jbeta primers. The repertoire was sequenced with immunoSEQ multiplex PCR; TCRdb's copy has only in-frame clones and lacks some. This sample's table has about 130,000 clones. The CDR3 covers 14 residues. V was shortened by 5 bases and J by 3 bases, with 15 bases between the two germline ends. Germline-derived CDR1 and CDR2 are SGHNT and YYREEE (reference sequence). This rearrangement joins TRBV5-4 to TRBJ2-7; TRBD1 is a possible D gene (6 bases). The clonotype was recovered from a man younger than 35 in good health and CMV-seronegative. Sample: PBMCs. The CDR3 loop is CASRPTGSVYEQYF. In DNA form, the CDR3 reads TGTGCCAGCAGACCCACAGGGTCCGTCTACGAGCAGTACTTC.